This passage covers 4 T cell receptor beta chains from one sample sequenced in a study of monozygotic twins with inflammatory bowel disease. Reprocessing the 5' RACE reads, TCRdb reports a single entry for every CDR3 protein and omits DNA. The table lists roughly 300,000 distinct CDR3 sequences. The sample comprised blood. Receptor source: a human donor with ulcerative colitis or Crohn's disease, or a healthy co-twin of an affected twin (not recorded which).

CDR3 in amino acids: CSVEGTGRTDTQYF. The chain employs TRBV29-1 and TRBJ2-3; TCRdb returns TRBD1, unconfirmable since there is no DNA. This CDR3 comprises 14 residues. Germline V CDR1 and CDR2: SQVTM, ANQGSEA.

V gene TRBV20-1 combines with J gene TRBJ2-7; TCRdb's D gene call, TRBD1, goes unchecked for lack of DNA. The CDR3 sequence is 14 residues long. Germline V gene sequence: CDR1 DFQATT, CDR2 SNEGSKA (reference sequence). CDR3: CSASGIGSGYEQYF.

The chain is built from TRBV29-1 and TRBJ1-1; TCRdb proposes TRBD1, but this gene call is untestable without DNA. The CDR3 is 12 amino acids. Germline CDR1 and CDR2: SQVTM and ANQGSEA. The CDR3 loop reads CSVEGSGPEAFF.

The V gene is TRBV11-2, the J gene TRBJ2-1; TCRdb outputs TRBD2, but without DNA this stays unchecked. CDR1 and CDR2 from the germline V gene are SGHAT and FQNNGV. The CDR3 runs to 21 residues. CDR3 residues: CASSLERWLREVSSSYNEQFF. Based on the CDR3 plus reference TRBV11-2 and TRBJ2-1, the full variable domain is EAGVAQSPRYKIIEKRQSVAFWCNPISGHATLYWYQQILGQGPKLLIQFQNNGVVDDSQLPKDRFSAERLKGVDSTLKIQPAKLEDSAVYLCASSLERWLREVSSSYNEQFFGPGTRLTVL.